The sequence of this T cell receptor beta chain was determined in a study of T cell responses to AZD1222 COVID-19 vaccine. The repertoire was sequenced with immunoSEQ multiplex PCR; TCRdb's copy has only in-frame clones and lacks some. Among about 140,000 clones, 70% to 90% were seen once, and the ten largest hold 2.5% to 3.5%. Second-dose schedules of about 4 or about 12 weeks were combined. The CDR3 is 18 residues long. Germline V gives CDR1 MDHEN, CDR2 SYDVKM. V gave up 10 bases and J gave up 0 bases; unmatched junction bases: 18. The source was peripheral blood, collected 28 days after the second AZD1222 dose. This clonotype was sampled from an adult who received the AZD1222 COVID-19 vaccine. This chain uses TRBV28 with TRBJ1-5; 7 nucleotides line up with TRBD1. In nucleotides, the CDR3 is TGTGCCACCAGGGGGGCTAAAGCCAGGTCACTTAGCAATCAGCCCCAGCATTTT. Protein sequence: CATRGAKARSLSNQPQHF.